This TCR beta chain was observed in a study of shared clonotypes between healthy human individuals. Turning to the study itself: Two female and a few male donors aged 18 to 49 were enrolled.

V trimming: 6 bases; J trimming: 3 bases; junction bases outside the gene matches: 4. The CDR3 extends over 14 amino acids. CDR1 and CDR2 from the germline V gene are ENHRY and SYGVKD. A note on this clone: Its matching antigen is unknown.

Researchers drew on around 83 million PBMCs for genomic DNA from unsorted samples. Study conclusions and caveats: The study sampled only blood, and tissue repertoires likely differ.

The assay was immunoSEQ multiplex PCR, and TCRdb's table has in-frame clones only and misses some. The sample has about 470,000 clones; 75% to 85% are singletons. The clonotype comes from a woman aged 40 to 49 in good health. Some clones in this sample may be carry-over from other donors' samples. The sequenced material came from PBMCs. The chain is built from TRBV10-3 and TRBJ2-5, with 10 bases lining up with TRBD1. The CDR3 here is CAIRGTGAKETQYF. The CDR3 DNA reads TGTGCCATCAGGGGGACAGGGGCAAAAGAGACCCAGTACTTC.